These 28 T cell receptor beta chains share one sample of origin, sequenced in a study of beta chain features in type 1 diabetes. Expressed TCRB transcripts got sequenced, as all isolated RNA was reverse transcribed. Sequenced by immunoSEQ multiplex PCR; TCRdb stores in-frame clones only, minus some. This sample yields 300,000 to 350,000 clones, of which about 19% are seen a single time; 0.035% to 0.05% belongs to the top ten. What was sequenced was naive CD4+ T cells from blood. These receptors were collected from a young woman in good health.

This clone has more than one count but fewer than ten. The gene calls are TRBV5-1 and TRBJ2-3; the D gene is possibly TRBD2 (5 bases). CDR3 length: 14 amino acids. The V end was cut by 0 bases, the J end by 5 bases, with 10 bases between. CDR1 SGHRS and CDR2 YFSETQ come from the germline V gene. Written as DNA, the CDR3 is TGCGCCAGCAGCTTGGGTCCGGGATTAGATACGCAGTATTTT. Protein: CASSLGPGLDTQYF.

The J gene is TRBJ2-1, the V gene TRBV5-1; 12 positions agree with TRBD2. Looked up from germline, CDR1 is SGHRS and CDR2 is YFSETQ. This CDR3 comprises 14 residues. The ends lost 1 base at V and 8 bases at J; junction bases unmatched: 1. As DNA, the CDR3 is TGCGCCAGCAGCTTGACTAGCGGGAGGTATGAGCAGTTCTTC. Protein: CASSLTSGRYEQFF.

The CDR3, as DNA: TGTGCCAGCAGCCCAGGCCCCAGGGTGGATGGCTACACCTTC. Its protein product is CASSPGPRVDGYTF. V usage is TRBV9 and J usage is TRBJ1-2, with TRBD1 as a possible D gene (5 bases). Trimming shortened V by 4 bases and J by 6 bases, and 16 bases separated the two germline ends. Germline-derived CDR1 and CDR2 are SGDLS and YYNGEE. The CDR3 has 14 amino acids.

V usage is TRBV15 and J usage is TRBJ1-1; 9 bases line up with TRBD1. After removal of 3 bases from V and 4 bases from J, the junction contained 12 bases not matched to a gene. The CDR3 covers 17 residues. CDR1 LNHNV and CDR2 YYDKDF come from the germline V gene (reference sequence). The CDR3 reads CATSSRPGTGFGTEAFF. CDR3 DNA sequence: TGTGCCACCAGCAGTCGCCCCGGGACAGGGTTCGGCACTGAAGCTTTCTTT.

This clone was found once. V gene TRBV30 combines with J gene TRBJ1-3; D not certain. The CDR3 totals 13 residues. CDR1 is GTSNPN and CDR2 is SVGIG in the germline V gene (reference sequence). V was pared by 5 bases and J by 0 bases, with 8 bases between. In DNA, the CDR3 is TGTGCCTGGTTCACCTACTCTGGAAACACCATATATTTT. Protein sequence: CAWFTYSGNTIYF.

The rearrangement uses TRBV30 and TRBJ2-3; D is perhaps TRBD2 (6 bases). The CDR3 spans 13 residues. Germline V gene lookup returns CDR1 GTSNPN and CDR2 SVGIG (reference sequence). Trimming shortened V by 2 bases and J by 5 bases, and 11 bases separated the two germline ends. Here the CDR3 DNA reads TGTGCCTGGAGTCACGGGGGAGAAGATACGCAGTATTTT. Amino acid sequence: CAWSHGGEDTQYF. Full variable domain (remainder filled in from reference TRBV30 and TRBJ2-3): SQTIHQWPATLVQPVGSPLSLECTVEGTSNPNLYWYRQAAGRGLQLLFYSVGIGQISSEVPQNLSASRPQDRQFILSSKKLLLSDSGFYLCAWSHGGEDTQYFGPGTRLTVL.

To note about this clone: Compared with germline, one end of the junction differs, possibly owing to a read error. The chain couples TRBV7-7 to TRBJ2-7, with D tentatively TRBD2 (6 bases). Germline CDR1 SSHAT, CDR2 FNYEAQ (reference sequence). This CDR3 has 14 residues. The CDR3 DNA sequence: TGTGCTAGCAGCTTAGCGCGGGACGGCTACGAGCAGTACTTC. Amino acids: CASSLARDGYEQYF.

The rearrangement uses TRBV4-2 and TRBJ2-3, with D tentatively TRBD2 (6 bases). Germline V CDR1 and CDR2: LGHNA, YNFKEQ. The CDR3 spans 15 residues. Trimming removed 0 bases at V and 7 bases at J, with 14 bases between. CDR3 in DNA: TGTGCCAGCAGCCAAGACCAACTAGCCGGGAATACGCAGTATTTT. This gives the protein CASSQDQLAGNTQYF.

The J gene is TRBJ1-1, the V gene TRBV5-1; 8 bases agree with TRBD1. Per the germline V gene, CDR1 is SGHRS and CDR2 is YFSETQ. The CDR3 has 15 residues. J gave up 0 bases and V 3 bases, and 4 bases lay outside the gene matches. The CDR3 DNA is TGCGCCAGCAGCTGGGACAGGAGCATGAACACTGAAGCTTTCTTT. Encoded protein: CASSWDRSMNTEAFF.

The chain employs TRBV7-3 and TRBJ1-2, with 8 bases matching TRBD1. Trimming took 5 bases from V and 2 from J; bases not matched to a gene: 7. CDR1 is SGHTA and CDR2 is FQGTGA in the germline V gene. The CDR3 has 15 amino acids. The CDR3 loop reads CASSPGQGENYGYTF. In DNA form, the CDR3 reads TGTGCCAGCAGCCCCGGACAGGGCGAAAACTATGGCTACACCTTC.

The genes are TRBV27 and TRBJ1-2; 8 nucleotides match TRBD1. The V and J ends lost 5 bases and 4 bases, in that order; junction bases with no gene match: 9. Germline V gene sequence: CDR1 MNHEY, CDR2 SMNVEV (reference sequence). The CDR3 covers 15 residues. CDR3 nucleotide sequence: TGTGCCAGCAGTACCACAGGGGGTGGAGGCTATGGCTACACCTTC. Translating it yields CASSTTGGGGYGYTF.

This chain links TRBV19 with TRBJ1-1; TRBD1 aligns across 9 bases. CDR3 length: 13 residues. Trimming at V came to 4 bases and at J to 7 bases, leaving 4 bases not matched to a gene. Per the germline V gene, CDR1 is LNHDA and CDR2 is SQIVND (reference sequence). DNA for the CDR3: TGTGCCAGTAGTACCAGACAGGGGGTTGAAGCTTTCTTT. Its translation: CASSTRQGVEAFF.

About this clone: This likely comes from a read error, as the CDR3 has no conserved phenylalanine or tryptophan at its end. The chain is built from TRBV9 and TRBJ1-1; no definite D call. CDR1 and CDR2 from the germline V gene are SGDLS and YYNGEE. The CDR3 length is 14 residues. With 0 bases removed from V and 2 bases from J, the gap between germline ends came to 8 bases. This chain's CDR3 is CASSVVGANTEAFY. The CDR3 nucleotides are TGTGCCAGCAGCGTAGTGGGAGCAAACACTGAAGCTTTCTAT.

As for this clone: Other DNA sequences from this sample encode an identical CDR3 as well. The J gene is TRBJ2-1, the V gene TRBV5-1; TRBD2 matches at 11 bases. The CDR3 runs 15 residues. With 3 bases clipped from V and 2 bases from J, the junction kept 1 base outside the gene matches. CDR1 and CDR2 from the germline V gene are SGHRS and YFSETQ. The CDR3 bases are TGCGCCAGCAGCTCGACTAGCGGGGCCTACAATGAGCAGTTCTTC. It encodes CASSSTSGAYNEQFF.

This chain uses TRBV4-3 with TRBJ2-3; 9 bases fit TRBD2. This CDR3 has 15 residues. Germline values: CDR1 LGHNA, CDR2 YSLEER. V gave up 3 bases and J gave up 4 bases; unmatched junction bases: 5. The CDR3 DNA reads TGCGCCAGCAGCCACCAGCGGGGGGCCCCAGATACGCAGTATTTT. Its protein product is CASSHQRGAPDTQYF.

The chain is built from TRBV11-2 and TRBJ2-2; D gene uncertain. This CDR3 comprises 12 residues. Trimming stripped 0 bases from V and 8 bases from J, with 4 bases between. CDR1 and CDR2 from the germline V gene are SGHAT and FQNNGV. CDR3 in amino acids: CASSLDEGELFF. CDR3 nucleotides: TGTGCCAGCAGCTTAGACGAGGGGGAGCTGTTTTTT. The whole variable domain, filled in from reference TRBV11-2 and TRBJ2-2, reads EAGVAQSPRYKIIEKRQSVAFWCNPISGHATLYWYQQILGQGPKLLIQFQNNGVVDDSQLPKDRFSAERLKGVDSTLKIQPAKLEDSAVYLCASSLDEGELFFGEGSRLTVL.

This clone was observed a handful of times. The chain carries TRBV29-1 and TRBJ1-1, with a weak D call TRBD1 (5 bases). V was cut by 0 bases and J by 11 bases, with 25 bases left in between. CDR1 SQVTM and CDR2 ANQGSEA come from the germline V gene. The CDR3 runs 16 residues. CDR3 region: CSVEDGGTWGSGEAFF. The CDR3 DNA follows: TGCAGCGTTGAAGATGGAGGGACGTGGGGGAGCGGCGAGGCTTTCTTT.

Turning to this clone: The germline gene is not matched at one end of the junction; a read error may be the cause. The chain recombines TRBV7-8 with TRBJ2-5; the match to TRBD2 covers 12 bases. The CDR3 is 13 amino acids. CDR1 is SGHVS and CDR2 is FQNEAQ in the germline V gene. CDR3 residues: CTSGRSIQETQYF. CDR3 bases: TGCACTAGCGGGAGGTCGATCCAAGAGACCCAGTACTTC.

This clone has a handful of counts. The rearrangement links TRBV29-1 to TRBJ2-3, with D possibly matching TRBD1 (6 bases). Trimming shortened V by 6 bases and J by 5 bases, and 9 bases separated the two germline ends. The CDR3 has 11 amino acids. CDR1 and CDR2 (germline): SQVTM, ANQGSEA. The CDR3 is CSVGARDTQYF. CDR3 coding DNA: TGCAGCGTGGGGGCAAGAGATACGCAGTATTTT.

There are a few counts of this clone. This chain joins TRBV11-1 and TRBJ2-5; 7 positions match TRBD1. The CDR3 extends over 15 amino acids. Germline CDR1 SGHAT, CDR2 FQDESV (reference sequence). V dropped 0 bases and J dropped 4; count of bases not matched to a gene: 5. In nucleotides, the CDR3 is TGTGCCAGCAGCTTAGCGACAGGGAGAGGAGAGACCCAGTACTTC. Its translation is CASSLATGRGETQYF.

The V call is TRBV19, the J call TRBJ1-2; 9 bases are a match to TRBD1. The V and J ends lost 2 bases and 4 bases, in that order; junction bases with no gene match: 5. The CDR3 length is 15 residues. Germline V gene lookup returns CDR1 LNHDA and CDR2 SQIVND (reference sequence). The CDR3 region has the DNA TGTGCCAGTAGTATACTGGGACAGGGAGGCTATGGCTACACCTTC. It encodes CASSILGQGGYGYTF.

The chain joins TRBV7-9 to TRBJ2-5, with 7 bases that match TRBD2. The CDR3 sequence is 14 residues long. The V gene's germline CDR1 is SEHNR and CDR2 FQNEAQ (reference sequence). The V gene end was trimmed by 5 bases and the J gene end by 5 bases; junction bases not matched to a gene: 8. The CDR3 region is CASSPRTRRETQYF. CDR3 nucleotide sequence: TGTGCCAGCAGCCCCCGGACTAGACGCGAGACCCAGTACTTC.

This clone was counted only a few times. The gene calls are TRBV5-4 and TRBJ2-4; 8 nucleotides align to TRBD1. The junction had 7 bases not matched to a gene; V was cut back by 4 bases and J by 7 bases. There are 14 residues in the CDR3. From germline, CDR1 is SGHNT and CDR2 YYREEE (reference sequence). The DNA for the CDR3 is TGTGCCAGCAGCCCCCAGGGGGCGCTGAACATTCAGTACTTC. Translating gives CASSPQGALNIQYF.

The chain recombines TRBV19 with TRBJ2-3, with 13 bases that match TRBD2. V lost 3 bases, J lost 4 bases, and 4 bases stayed unmatched. The CDR3 is made up of 16 amino acids. Germline CDR1 is LNHDA and CDR2 is SQIVND (reference sequence). The CDR3 coding sequence is TGTGCCAGTAGTATCACTAGCGGGGGGGCCGCAGATACGCAGTATTTT. Protein: CASSITSGGAADTQYF.

This clone has only a few counts. The CDR3 reads CASSSWDRTTSPLHF. The CDR3, as DNA: TGTGCCAGCAGTTCATGGGACAGGACCACATCACCCCTCCACTTT. This chain links TRBV7-9 with TRBJ1-6; TRBD1 agrees at 8 bases. This CDR3 is 15 amino acids long. Germline assignment: CDR1 SEHNR and CDR2 FQNEAQ (reference sequence). The V gene end was trimmed by 6 bases and the J gene end by 10 bases; junction bases not matched to a gene: 11.

The J gene is TRBJ2-3, the V gene TRBV5-1; 8 nucleotides line up with TRBD2. V trimming: 1 base; J trimming: 2 bases; junction bases outside the gene matches: 9. This CDR3 has 17 residues. Per the germline V gene, CDR1 is SGHRS and CDR2 is YFSETQ. CDR3 coding DNA: TGCGCCAGCAGCTTGATCCCGGGACTAGTGAACACAGATACGCAGTATTTT. Amino acids: CASSLIPGLVNTDTQYF.

This clone was recorded a few times. In DNA, the CDR3 is TGCGCCAGCAGCTTGGAGGCAGGCAATAACTATGGCTACACCTTC. Translated: CASSLEAGNNYGYTF. The chain joins TRBV5-1 to TRBJ1-2; D gene uncertain. CDR1 is SGHRS, CDR2 YFSETQ, per germline. V was cut by 0 bases and J by 1 base, with 10 bases left in between. The CDR3 has 15 amino acids.

V usage is TRBV9 and J usage is TRBJ1-4; D is unresolved. Trimming removed 7 bases from V and 3 bases from J, with 7 bases in between. The germline V gene encodes CDR1 SGDLS and CDR2 YYNGEE. This CDR3 spans 12 amino acids. CDR3 in DNA: TGTGCCAGCTCAGATCCTAATGAAAAACTGTTTTTT. Protein sequence: CASSDPNEKLFF.